This is a list of T cell receptor beta chains from one sample in a study of shared clonotypes between healthy human individuals. Clones were read by immunoSEQ multiplex PCR, and TCRdb kept only the in-frame ones, dropping some. The repertoire consists of 2 million to 3 million clones, with about 92% occurring once and the leading ten covering 0.13% to 0.15%. What was sequenced was naive CD4+ T cells sorted from blood. These receptors all come from a man aged 18 to 35 in good health. CDR3s include the opening cysteine and the closing phenylalanine or tryptophan. The D gene is left open where the match is weak. Some rows mark clone size as missing; the rest say once, few, many or name a class of expanded clone.

d_call | j_call | v_call | clone_size | cdr3_nt | cdr3_aa
TRBD1 | TRBJ1-5 | TRBV30 | - | TGTGCCTGGAGTGACAGGGGGCTTGGGCAGCCCCAGCATTTT | CAWSDRGLGQPQHF
TRBD1 | TRBJ2-2 | TRBV11-2 | once | TGTGCCAGCACGGGACAGGGTCTTCTCTCGGGGACCGGGGAGCTGTTTTTT | CASTGQGLLSGTGELFF
TRBD2 | TRBJ2-3 | TRBV19 | - | TGTGCCAGTAGTTCCCCTCGACTAGCGGGGGCTTATTTAGATACGCAGTATTTT | CASSSPRLAGAYLDTQYF
TRBD2 | TRBJ2-3 | TRBV27 | - | TGTGCCAGCAGTTGCCCCCCCGGGACTAGCGGGGATTCTAGCACAGATACGCAGTATTTT | CASSCPPGTSGDSSTDTQYF
- | TRBJ1-5 | TRBV4-1 | - | TGCGCCAGCAGCCAACTGGGAGGCAATCAGCCCCAGCATTTT | CASSQLGGNQPQHF
TRBD1 | TRBJ2-7 | TRBV27 | - | TGTGCCAGCAGCGATGACAGGGCAGGCGAGCAGTACTTC | CASSDDRAGEQYF
- | TRBJ1-1 | TRBV6-5 | once | TGTGCCAGCACCAGGGGAATCAACACTGAAGCTTTCTTT | CASTRGINTEAFF
- | TRBJ2-5 | TRBV6-6 | - | TGTGCCAGCAGCCCCGGCCTAGAGACCCAGTACTTC | CASSPGLETQYF
- | TRBJ1-2 | TRBV7-2 | - | TGTGCCAGCAGTCCCGATGCATCAGGGCGCTATGGCTACACCTTC | CASSPDASGRYGYTF
- | TRBJ1-5 | TRBV21-1 | - | TGTGCCAGCAACCGGCGGGGGGGCGTGAGCAATCAGCCCCAGCATTTT | CASNRRGGVSNQPQHF
- | TRBJ2-1 | TRBV7-9 | - | TGTGCCAGCAGCTTAGACGGCGGGGCGAATGAGCAGTTCTTC | CASSLDGGANEQFF
- | TRBJ2-2 | TRBV30 | - | TGTGCCTGGAGCCCCGATTACCGGTCGAACACCGGGGAGCTGTTTTTT | CAWSPDYRSNTGELFF
- | TRBJ2-1 | TRBV2 | - | TGTGCCAGCAACGAACAAGGGGGACATGAGCAGTTCTTC | CASNEQGGHEQFF
TRBD2 | TRBJ2-3 | TRBV18 | once | TGTGCCAGCTCGCCCGTAGCGGGGAGCACAGATACGCAGTATTTT | CASSPVAGSTDTQYF
TRBD2 | TRBJ2-3 | TRBV5-1 | - | TGCGCCAGCAGCTCGGGCCTGCTAGCGGGGGGTGGCACAGATACGCAGTATTTT | CASSSGLLAGGGTDTQYF
- | TRBJ1-5 | TRBV5-1 | few | TGCGCCAGCAGTGCAGGCCTCAATCAGCCCCAGCATTTT | CASSAGLNQPQHF
- | TRBJ1-1 | TRBV7-2 | - | TGTGCCAGCAGCTTAGAGGTTTTCGGCAGGGGAGCAGACACTGAAGCTTTCTTT | CASSLEVFGRGADTEAFF
- | TRBJ1-3 | TRBV4-1 | once | TGCGCCAGCAGCCAAGGTCGGGGAAGACAGGAGATCTCTGGAAACACCATATATTTT | CASSQGRGRQEISGNTIYF
- | TRBJ2-1 | TRBV4-3 | once | TGCGCCAGCAGCCAAGCGGTATTGGGGGATGAGCAGTTCTTC | CASSQAVLGDEQFF
- | TRBJ1-4 | TRBV7-9 | - | TGTGCCAGCAGCTTATTGTCCGGGGAAAAACTGTTTTTT | CASSLLSGEKLFF
- | TRBJ2-5 | TRBV7-8 | once | TGTGCCAGCAGCTTAGTTGAACAGTCAGAGACCCAGTACTTC | CASSLVEQSETQYF
- | TRBJ1-2 | TRBV10-3 | - | TGTGCCATCAGTGAGTCGATGCAGGGCCTGAAAGGCTACACCTTC | CAISESMQGLKGYTF
- | TRBJ2-1 | TRBV29-1 | - | TGCAGCGTTGATCCCCTAGTAGGTGAGCAGTTCTTC | CSVDPLVGEQFF
TRBD1 | TRBJ1-1 | TRBV5-4 | - | TGTGCCAGCAGCTTTGGGGGACAGGGTTTCGAAGCTGAAGCTTTCTTT | CASSFGGQGFEAEAFF
TRBD2 | TRBJ2-1 | TRBV29-1 | - | TGCAGCGTCTTCGGACTAGCGGGAGGTTCATCCAATGAGCAGTTCTTC | CSVFGLAGGSSNEQFF
- | TRBJ2-3 | TRBV5-6 | - | TGTGCCAGCAGCTCCTTGGATACGCAGTATTTT | CASSSLDTQYF
- | TRBJ2-4 | TRBV5-5 | few | TGTGCCAGCAGCTCGGGTGGACAGAACATTCAGTACTTC | CASSSGGQNIQYF
- | TRBJ2-7 | TRBV6-5 | - | TGTGCCAGCACCCTAGGTGGGGGAGCCTACGAGCAGTACTTC | CASTLGGGAYEQYF
- | TRBJ1-2 | TRBV30 | few | TGTGCCTGGAGTATCCAGCAAGTGCGCTTC | CAWSIQQVRF
TRBD2 | TRBJ2-7 | TRBV7-2 | - | TGTGCCAGCAGCCCACTAGCGGGAGGCTCCTACGAGCAGTACTTC | CASSPLAGGSYEQYF
TRBD1 | TRBJ1-2 | TRBV6-4 | - | TGTGCCAGCAGTGAACTGAACAGGGGGAGGGGACTTGGCTACACCTTC | CASSELNRGRGLGYTF
- | TRBJ2-1 | TRBV29-1 | - | TGCAGCGTTGAGGACGGAAATGAGCAGTTCTTC | CSVEDGNEQFF
- | TRBJ2-1 | TRBV27 | - | TGTGCCAGCAGTTTACTTGGGGACTTCGAGCAGTTCTTC | CASSLLGDFEQFF
- | TRBJ2-7 | TRBV9 | - | TGTGCCAGCAGCGACGGACGGACGCAGTACTTC | CASSDGRTQYF
TRBD1 | TRBJ2-3 | TRBV19 | - | TGTGCCAGTAGTATAGGACAGGGTATCACAGATACGCAGTATTTT | CASSIGQGITDTQYF
- | TRBJ1-1 | TRBV7-9 | few | TGTGCCAGCACCTCACCCGGGACCCACACTGAAGCTTTCTTT | CASTSPGTHTEAFF
- | TRBJ2-5 | TRBV15 | - | TGTGCCACCAGCAGAGTTGGAGGGGGCCAAGAGACCCAGTACTTC | CATSRVGGGQETQYF
- | TRBJ2-3 | TRBV19 | few | TGTGCCAGTAGTATAATGGATACGCAGTATTTT | CASSIMDTQYF
- | TRBJ2-2 | TRBV19 | - | TGTGCCAGTAGTCAGGGACTGAACACCGGGGAGCTGTTTTTT | CASSQGLNTGELFF
TRBD2 | TRBJ2-5 | TRBV5-1 | once | TGCGCCAGCAGCTTGGTCGCTAGCGGAACCCAAGAGACCCAGTACTTC | CASSLVASGTQETQYF
- | TRBJ2-7 | TRBV28 | - | TGTGCCAGCATGGGCAGGCAAGCCTACGAGCAGTACTTC | CASMGRQAYEQYF
- | TRBJ2-5 | TRBV7-6 | - | TGTGCCAGCAGCTTAGCGAGGACCATCCAAGAGACCCAGTACTTC | CASSLARTIQETQYF
- | TRBJ1-3 | TRBV6-5 | - | TGTGCCAGCAGTTTAGACTTTTACTCTGGAAACACCATATATTTT | CASSLDFYSGNTIYF
- | TRBJ2-2 | TRBV19 | - | TGTGCCAGTACCCCGACAGATACGAACACCGGGGAGCTGTTTTTT | CASTPTDTNTGELFF
TRBD1 | TRBJ2-7 | TRBV7-2 | - | TGTGCCAGCACCCTAGGGGACAGGAGCTCCTACGAGCAGTACTTC | CASTLGDRSSYEQYF
- | TRBJ1-3 | TRBV5-6 | - | TGTGCCAGCAGCCTGGGAATCTTGAGCTCTGGAAACACCATATATTTT | CASSLGILSSGNTIYF
- | TRBJ2-2 | TRBV30 | - | TGTGCCTGGAGTGTACAGGCACCAATGGCGGTGTTTTTT | CAWSVQAPMAVFF
TRBD1 | TRBJ2-7 | TRBV7-9 | - | TGTGCCAGCAGCCCTCGGACAGGGGGTAAAGGGAAGCAGTACTTC | CASSPRTGGKGKQYF
TRBD1 | TRBJ2-5 | TRBV9 | once | TGTGCCAGCAGCGTAGGGGGACAGGGGGCCTTCGAGACCCAGTACTTC | CASSVGGQGAFETQYF